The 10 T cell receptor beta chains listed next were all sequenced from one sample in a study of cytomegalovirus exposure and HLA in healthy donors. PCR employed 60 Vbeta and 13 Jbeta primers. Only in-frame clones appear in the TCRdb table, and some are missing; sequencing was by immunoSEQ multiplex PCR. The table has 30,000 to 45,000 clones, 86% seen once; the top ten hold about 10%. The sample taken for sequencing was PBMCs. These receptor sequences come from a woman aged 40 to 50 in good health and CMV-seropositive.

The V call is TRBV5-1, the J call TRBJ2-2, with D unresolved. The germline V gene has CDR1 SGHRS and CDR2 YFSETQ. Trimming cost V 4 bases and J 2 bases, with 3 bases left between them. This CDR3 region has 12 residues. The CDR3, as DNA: TGCGCCAGCAGCCAAAACACCGGGGAGCTGTTTTTT. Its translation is CASSQNTGELFF.

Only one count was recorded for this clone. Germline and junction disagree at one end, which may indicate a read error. The DNA of the CDR3 is TGTTCCAGCAGCATGAGGGACAGTGGCTACACCTTC. Amino acid sequence: CSSSMRDSGYTF. This chain links TRBV7-9 with TRBJ1-2, with TRBD1 matching over 7 bases. CDR3 size: 12 residues. Germline V gives CDR1 SEHNR, CDR2 FQNEAQ (reference sequence).

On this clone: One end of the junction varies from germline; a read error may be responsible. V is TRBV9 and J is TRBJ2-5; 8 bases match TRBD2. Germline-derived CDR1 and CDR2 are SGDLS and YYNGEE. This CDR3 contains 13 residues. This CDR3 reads CASSAGGQETRYF. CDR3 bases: TGTGCCAGCAGCGCGGGGGGGCAAGAGACCCGGTACTTC.

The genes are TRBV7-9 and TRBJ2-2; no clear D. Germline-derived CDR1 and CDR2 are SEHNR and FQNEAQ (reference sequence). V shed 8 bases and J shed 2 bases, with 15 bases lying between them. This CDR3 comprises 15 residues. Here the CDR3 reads CASGLVAANTGELFF. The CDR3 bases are TGTGCCAGCGGCCTAGTGGCGGCCAACACCGGGGAGCTGTTTTTT.

The CDR3 loop reads CASRTSGGATDTQYF. The DNA of the CDR3 is TGCGCCAGCCGGACTAGCGGGGGGGCCACAGATACGCAGTATTTT. The chain is built from TRBV5-1 and TRBJ2-3; 15 bases are a match to TRBD2. The CDR3 sequence is 15 residues long. Germline-derived CDR1 and CDR2 are SGHRS and YFSETQ. V gave up 7 bases and J gave up 2 bases; unmatched junction bases: 2.

The CDR3 DNA reads TGTGCCAGCAGCATAACAGGGTTGGAAGAGACCCAGTACTTC. Translation gives CASSITGLEETQYF. The rearrangement links TRBV7-6 to TRBJ2-5; a weak D match, TRBD1 (6 bases). The CDR3 is made up of 14 amino acids. The germline V gene encodes CDR1 SGHVS and CDR2 FNYEAQ. Between the trimmed V and J ends, which lost 5 bases and 3 bases, there was a span of 13 bases. Full variable domain (missing parts from reference TRBV7-6 and TRBJ2-5): GAGVSQSPRYKVTKRGQDVALRCDPISGHVSLYWYRQALGQGPEFLTYFNYEAQQDKSGLPNDRFSAERPEGSISTLTIQRTEQRDSAMYRCASSITGLEETQYFGPGTRLLVL.

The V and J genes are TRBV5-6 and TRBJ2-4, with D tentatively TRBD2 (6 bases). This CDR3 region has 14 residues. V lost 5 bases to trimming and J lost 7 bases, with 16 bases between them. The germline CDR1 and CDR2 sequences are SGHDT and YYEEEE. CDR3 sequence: CASSYGTRGNIQYF. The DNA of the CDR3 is TGTGCCAGCAGTTACGGGACTCGGGGGAACATTCAGTACTTC.

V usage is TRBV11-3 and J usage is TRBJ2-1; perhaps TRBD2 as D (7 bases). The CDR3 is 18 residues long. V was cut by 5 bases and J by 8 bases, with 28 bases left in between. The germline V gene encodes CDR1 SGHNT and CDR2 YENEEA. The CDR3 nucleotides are TGTGCCAGCAGCCCGGGGTGGTTAGGCGGGGGCCACGGGTATGAGCAGTTCTTC. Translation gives CASSPGWLGGGHGYEQFF.

DNA for the CDR3: TGTGCCAGCAGCGTTCAACTAGCGGGTACCGGGGAGCTGTTTTTT. Amino acids: CASSVQLAGTGELFF. The chain combines TRBV9 with TRBJ2-2, with TRBD2 identical over 9 bases. After removal of 2 bases from V and 5 bases from J, the junction contained 4 bases not matched to a gene. Germline V gene sequence: CDR1 SGDLS, CDR2 YYNGEE. This CDR3 has 15 amino acids.

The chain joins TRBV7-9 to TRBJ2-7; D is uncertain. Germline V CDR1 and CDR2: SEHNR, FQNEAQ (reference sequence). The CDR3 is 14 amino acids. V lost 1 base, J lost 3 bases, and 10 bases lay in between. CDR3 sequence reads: CASSLGSRNYEQYF. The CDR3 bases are TGTGCCAGCAGCTTAGGTAGCAGAAACTACGAGCAGTACTTC.